These 16 T cell receptor beta chains share one sample of origin, sequenced in a study of T cells after yellow fever vaccination (dated by TCRdb to the late 2010s). Per the publication, the treatment or condition label means: live attenuated yellow fever vaccine strain. Library creation used 5' RACE. TCRdb records Illumina NovaSeq 6000 as the sequencer. Using fastp at Q25 and MiXCR, TCRdb reprocessed the public reads and kept productive beta chains. When rows share a CDR3 protein, they turn into one entry using the most common DNA and genes. The sample profile shows approximately 58,000 distinct CDR3 sequences; about 5.6% of them were found once. Of the sample, roughly 28% is held by the ten largest clones. The sample in question was PBMCs, either bulk or a sorted T-cell subset (CD4+, CD8+, memory, or dextramer-sorted; not recorded which), obtained on the day of the yellow fever booster vaccination. These receptors all come from a man in his late teens or twenties who received the YFV17D yellow fever vaccine.

About this clonotype: A much bigger clone sits one base away, suggesting this may be a read error. CDR3 DNA sequence: TGCGCCAGCAGCCAAGAAGTTCCGTTCACAGATACGGAGTATTTT. Its translation: CASSQEVPFTDTEYF. The gene calls are TRBV4-1 and TRBJ2-3; no firm D call. Looked up from germline, CDR1 is MGHRA and CDR2 is YSYEKL. This CDR3 has 15 amino acids.

This clonotype showed up many times. The chain uses TRBV6-5 and TRBJ2-1; perhaps D is TRBD1 or TRBD2 (5 bases each). Germline V gives CDR1 MNHEY, CDR2 SVGAGI. The germline V and J ends were trimmed by 0 bases and 6 bases, with 6 bases remaining between them. This CDR3 comprises 13 residues. Here the CDR3 reads CASSYSRGNEQFF. Here the CDR3 DNA reads TGTGCCAGCAGTTACTCGAGGGGCAATGAGCAGTTCTTC.

In this sample, this clonotype turned up many times. The rearrangement joins TRBV6-5 to TRBJ2-3; TRBD2 agrees at 8 bases. The V segment lost 0 bases and the J segment 6 bases; nucleotides outside the gene matches: 8. Looked up from germline, CDR1 is MNHEY and CDR2 is SVGAGI. The CDR3 consists of 16 residues. The CDR3 spells CASSYSNRGGVDTQYF. The CDR3 DNA reads TGTGCCAGCAGTTACTCGAACCGGGGGGGCGTGGATACGCAGTATTTT.

V gene TRBV10-3 combines with J gene TRBJ2-3, with a tentative D call TRBD1 (6 bases). This CDR3 spans 15 amino acids. V lost 3 bases and J 0 bases, leaving 10 bases between the germline ends. Germline V CDR1 and CDR2: ENHRY, SYGVKD. The CDR3 DNA follows: TGTGCCATCAGTGATGGGGGCCCCAGCACAGATACGCAGTATTTT. It translates to CAISDGGPSTDTQYF.

This clonotype was counted many times. The chain recombines TRBV6-5 with TRBJ1-5; weak D call: TRBD1 (5 bases). The V end lost 2 bases, the J end lost 5 bases, and 10 bases lay between the germline ends. The length of the CDR3 is 14 residues. Germline CDR1 and CDR2: MNHEY and SVGAGI. The CDR3 nucleotides read TGTGCCAGCAGTTACGGGGGGGAGGATCAGCCCCAGCATTTT. It translates to CASSYGGEDQPQHF.

The chain joins TRBV13 to TRBJ2-7; 9 bases fit TRBD1. Germline loops: CDR1 PRHDT, CDR2 FYEKMQ (reference sequence). Unmatched junction bases numbered 12, after V lost 4 bases and J lost 2 bases. There are 17 residues in the CDR3. CDR3 DNA sequence: TGTGCCAGCAGCTCCATGGGTGGGGACAGGGATCCCTACGAGCAGTACGTC. Encoded protein: CASSSMGGDRDPYEQYV.

The rearrangement uses TRBV6-5 and TRBJ1-3, with D maybe TRBD1 (6 bases). Germline lookup yields CDR1 MNHEY and CDR2 SVGAGI. The CDR3 consists of 14 residues. V was cut by 6 bases and J by 2 bases, with 11 bases left in between. The chain's CDR3 is CASRAGVPGNTIYF. In DNA, the CDR3 is TGTGCCAGCAGGGCAGGGGTACCTGGAAACACCATATATTTT.

The sample holds many counts of this clonotype. The chain has TRBV29-1 and TRBJ1-1; the D is unclear. The CDR3 extends over 13 amino acids. CDR1 and CDR2 from the germline V gene are SQVTM and ANQGSEA. V shed 3 bases and J shed 0 bases, with 8 bases lying between them. The CDR3 protein is CSVDIGMNTEAFF. CDR3 nucleotides: TGCAGCGTTGATATCGGAATGAACACTGAAGCTTTCTTT.

This clonotype was seen at least ten times. The V gene is TRBV7-9, the J gene TRBJ2-3; unclear D gene. CDR1 SEHNR and CDR2 FQNEAQ come from the germline V gene (reference sequence). The CDR3 contains 12 residues. V gave up 4 bases and J gave up 4 bases, with 6 bases separating them. CDR3 residues: CASSYGADTQYF. Here the CDR3 DNA reads TGTGCCAGCAGCTATGGTGCAGATACGCAGTATTTT.

This clonotype showed up just a few times. The CDR3 region is CASSPTGGQPDTQYF. In DNA form, the CDR3 reads TGTGCCAGCAGCCCTACAGGGGGTCAACCAGATACGCAGTATTTT. V is TRBV3-1 and J is TRBJ2-3, with TRBD1 matching 8 bases. Unmatched junction bases numbered 7, after V lost 4 bases and J lost 4 bases. Per the germline V gene, CDR1 is LGHDT and CDR2 is YNNKEL (reference sequence). The CDR3 consists of 15 residues.

This clonotype was recorded a few times. The chain couples TRBV29-1 to TRBJ1-1, with D unclear. The CDR3 length is 12 residues. Trimming removed 1 base at V and 0 bases at J, with 3 bases between. Germline V lookup: CDR1 SQVTM, CDR2 ANQGSEA. CDR3 nucleotides: TGCAGCGTTGAAGGCCTGAACACTGAAGCTTTCTTT. As protein: CSVEGLNTEAFF.

The table lists this clonotype with a few counts. The rearrangement uses TRBV7-9 and TRBJ2-2; the D gene is possibly TRBD2 (6 bases). CDR1 is SEHNR, CDR2 FQNEAQ, per germline (reference sequence). CDR3 size: 15 residues. Trimming removed 5 bases at V and 5 bases at J, with 15 bases between. The CDR3 region is CASSGSGLKTGELFF. For the CDR3, the DNA is TGTGCCAGCAGCGGAAGCGGGCTGAAAACCGGGGAGCTGTTTTTT. The variable domain in full, completed from reference TRBV7-9 and TRBJ2-2, reads DTGVSQNPRHKITKRGQNVTFRCDPISEHNRLYWYRQTLGQGPEFLTYFQNEAQLEKSRLLSDRFSAERPKGSFSTLEIQRTEQGDSAMYLCASSGSGLKTGELFFGEGSRLTVL.

This clonotype occurred a few times. The V and J genes are TRBV12-3 or TRBV12-4 and TRBJ2-3; 7 bases line up with TRBD2. The length of the CDR3 is 14 residues. V trimming: 5 bases; J trimming: 8 bases; junction bases outside the gene matches: 10. CDR3 DNA: TGTGCCAGCAGTCTTAGCGGGCCGACGGGTACGCAGTATTTT. Its protein is CASSLSGPTGTQYF.

This clonotype came up a few times. The chain joins TRBV2 to TRBJ2-3, with TRBD1 as a possible D gene (7 bases). Between the trimmed V and J ends, which lost 6 bases and 6 bases, there was a span of 16 bases. The CDR3 loop spans 14 amino acids. CDR1 and CDR2 from the germline V gene are SNHLY and FYNNEI. The CDR3 DNA is TGTGCCAGCAGGATGGCAGGGGGGAAGGATACGCAGTATTTT. This encodes CASRMAGGKDTQYF.

This clonotype was picked up many times. This sequence joins TRBV4-1 and TRBJ2-1; tentatively, D is TRBD2 (7 bases). This CDR3 comprises 16 residues. Germline V gene sequence: CDR1 MGHRA, CDR2 YSYEKL. V lost 4 bases, J lost 6 bases, and 19 bases lay in between. CDR3 sequence: CASSREGDRRVNEQFF. The CDR3 DNA reads as TGCGCCAGCAGCCGGGAGGGGGACCGAAGGGTCAATGAGCAGTTCTTC.

This clonotype was recorded a few times. The chain carries TRBV7-3 and TRBJ1-1; D is unclear. V was shortened by 5 bases and J by 0 bases, with 13 bases between the two germline ends. CDR3 length: 15 residues. The germline CDR1 and CDR2 sequences are SGHTA and FQGTGA. This CDR3 reads CASSPTRTMNTEAFF. The CDR3 DNA follows: TGTGCCAGCAGCCCGACCCGGACTATGAACACTGAAGCTTTCTTT.